The 2 T cell receptor beta chains in this list originate from one sample, sequenced in a study of blood T cells in healthy people across ages. Alongside a J-beta primer mix, a sample-barcoded 5' primer served in a second PCR lasting about 6 to 12 cycles. MiXCR was run by TCRdb on the 5' RACE reads, yielding one entry per CDR3 protein. The data hold over a million distinct CDR3 sequences, with roughly 43% observed a single time. Sequencing was done on a sample of blood. The receptors were sampled from a woman aged 18 to 35 in good health.

This clonotype was seen a single time. This chain connects TRBV6-5 to TRBJ1-4; tentatively, D is TRBD1 (5 bases). CDR1 is MNHEY and CDR2 is SVGAGI in the germline V gene. The CDR3 has 14 residues. The V and J ends lost 7 bases and 9 bases respectively, with 18 bases between them. In DNA, the CDR3 is TGTGCCAGCATCGCCCCGGGCCGGGGGAAAAAACTGTTTTTT. Protein: CASIAPGRGKKLFF.

This clonotype was observed a few times. The chain is built from TRBV20-1 and TRBJ1-1, with a weak D call TRBD1 (5 bases). The CDR3 consists of 12 residues. The germline V gene has CDR1 DFQATT and CDR2 SNEGSKA (reference sequence). V lost 2 bases and J 8 bases, leaving 12 bases between the germline ends. CDR3 nucleotide sequence: TGCAGTGCTAGACCCCAGGGTCCCGAAGCTTTCTTT. This gives the protein CSARPQGPEAFF.